These 8 T cell receptor beta chains share one sample of origin, sequenced in a study of shared clonotypes between healthy human individuals. The protocol was immunoSEQ multiplex PCR, while the TCRdb copy is restricted to in-frame clones and leaves out a portion. The data show about 490,000 clones, around 73% seen once. The sequencing input was PBMCs. All receptors derive from a woman in her thirties or forties in good health. Some clones in this sample may be carry-over from other donors' samples.

This clone came up once. The V and J genes are TRBV18 and TRBJ2-7; TRBD1 matches 8 bases. This CDR3 has 14 amino acids. With 1 base clipped from V and 4 bases from J, the junction kept 3 bases outside the gene matches. The V gene's germline CDR1 is KGHSH and CDR2 LQKENI. Written as DNA, the CDR3 is TGTGCCAGCTCACCACATCGACAGGGGTACGAGCAGTACTTC. It encodes CASSPHRQGYEQYF. Supplemented by reference TRBV18 and TRBJ2-7, the full variable domain reads NAGVMQNPRHLVRRRGQEARLRCSPMKGHSHVYWYRQLPEEGLKFMVYLQKENIIDESGMPKERFSAEFPKEGPSILRIQQVVRGDSAAYFCASSPHRQGYEQYFGPGTRLTVT.

The J gene is TRBJ1-3, the V gene TRBV6-1; D is possibly TRBD1 (5 bases). The CDR3 length is 14 residues. V shed 9 bases and J shed 4 bases, with 16 bases lying between them. Germline CDR1 MNHNS, CDR2 SASEGT. The CDR3 loop reads CASHYGTLGNTIYF. For the CDR3, the DNA is TGTGCCAGTCACTATGGGACGCTGGGAAACACCATATATTTT.

The chain combines TRBV6-6 with TRBJ2-3; D not resolved. Trimming stripped 6 bases from V and 2 bases from J, with 9 bases between. The CDR3 covers 13 residues. Germline CDR1 is MNHNY and CDR2 is SVGAGI (reference sequence). DNA of the CDR3: TGTGCCAGCAGGACCAGCGCCACAGATACGCAGTATTTT. This codes for CASRTSATDTQYF.

This chain links TRBV27 with TRBJ2-7; 10 bases are shared with TRBD1. J was trimmed by 2 bases and V by 6 bases; bases with no gene match: 4. The CDR3 has 14 residues. The germline V gene encodes CDR1 MNHEY and CDR2 SMNVEV (reference sequence). Written as DNA, the CDR3 is TGTGCCAGCAGGGACGACAGGGGGCCCTACGAGCAGTACTTC. Residues: CASRDDRGPYEQYF.

In the case of this clone: A far larger clone is just one base off, so this is likely a read error. The rearrangement uses TRBV30 and TRBJ2-7, with 8 bases aligning to TRBD1. The V gene end was trimmed by 1 base and the J gene end by 0 bases; junction bases not matched to a gene: 8. This CDR3 comprises 16 residues. The germline V gene has CDR1 GTSNPN and CDR2 SVGIG (reference sequence). CDR3 sequence reads: CAWSASTGVYSYEQYF. The CDR3 bases are TGTGCCTGGAGTGCCTCGACAGGGGTCTACTCCTACGAGCAGTACTTC.

In its sample, this clone was seen many times. This sequence joins TRBV28 and TRBJ1-1; weak D call: TRBD1 (6 bases). The germline CDR1 and CDR2 sequences are MDHEN and SYDVKM. The CDR3 is 14 amino acids. V lost 5 bases and J lost 1, with 11 bases in between. As DNA, the CDR3 is TGTGCCAGCAGTGCCGGGACATCGAACACTGAAGCTTTCTTT. Protein sequence: CASSAGTSNTEAFF.

The chain recombines TRBV18 with TRBJ2-7; 7 bases match TRBD1. Germline values: CDR1 KGHSH, CDR2 LQKENI. This CDR3 contains 16 residues. V gave up 1 base and J gave up 0 bases; unmatched junction bases: 6. The CDR3 loop is CASSPQGGAYSYEQYF. The CDR3 region has the DNA TGTGCCAGCTCACCACAAGGGGGCGCTTACTCCTACGAGCAGTACTTC.

The chain has TRBV28 and TRBJ2-3, with a weak D call TRBD1 (6 bases). Germline V lookup: CDR1 MDHEN, CDR2 SYDVKM. This CDR3 region has 15 residues. Trimming pared 6 bases from V and 0 bases from J, leaving 13 bases between. The CDR3 protein is CASSLGTLSTDTQYF. CDR3 nucleotides: TGTGCCAGCAGCCTCGGGACACTCAGCACAGATACGCAGTATTTT. Supplemented by reference TRBV28 and TRBJ2-3, the full variable domain reads DVKVTQSSRYLVKRTGEKVFLECVQDMDHENMFWYRQDPGLGLRLIYFSYDVKMKEKGDIPEGYSVSREKKERFSLILESASTNQTSMYLCASSLGTLSTDTQYFGPGTRLTVL.